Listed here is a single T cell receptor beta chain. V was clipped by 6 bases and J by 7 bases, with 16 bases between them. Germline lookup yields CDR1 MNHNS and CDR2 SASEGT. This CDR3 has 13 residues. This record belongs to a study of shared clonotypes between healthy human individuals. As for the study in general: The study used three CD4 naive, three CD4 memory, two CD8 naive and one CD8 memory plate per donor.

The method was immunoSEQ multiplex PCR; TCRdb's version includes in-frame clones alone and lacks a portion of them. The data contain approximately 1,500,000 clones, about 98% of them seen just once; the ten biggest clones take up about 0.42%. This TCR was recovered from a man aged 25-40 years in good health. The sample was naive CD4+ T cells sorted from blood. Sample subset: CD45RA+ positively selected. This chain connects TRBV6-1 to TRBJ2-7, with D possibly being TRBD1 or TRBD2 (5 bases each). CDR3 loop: CASRESGTVEQYF. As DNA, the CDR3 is TGTGCCAGCAGGGAGTCTGGGACGGTAGAGCAGTACTTC.